This TCR beta chain was identified in a study of T-cell reconstitution after alpha-beta-depleted transplantation in children (dated by TCRdb to about 2016). A note on the overall study: Using TCR repertoire profiling, the study followed T-cell immune reconstitution in a quantitative way in children after TCRalphabeta/CD19-depleted allogeneic hematopoietic cell transplantation. Overall study outcomes, separate from this receptor: Over the following months the frequencies of hyperexpanded clones went down, and after one year T-cell counts and TCRbeta diversity were mostly credited to newly produced T cells. The high TCRbeta diversity at day 60 in some patients was ascribed to recipient T cells and intrathymic progenitors that had survived conditioning. About two months after transplant, the apparently early recovery of alphabetaT-cell counts reportedly depended on just several hundred clones that had expanded rapidly and came from non-depleted graft cells.

The sample's treatment or condition label is to be understood as: allogeneic hematopoietic cell transplantation with graft depleted of TCRalphabeta T cells and CD19 B cells. The children who served as transplant recipients had been given grafts of TCRalphabeta/CD19-depleted allogeneic hematopoietic cells. Library generation was performed with PCR. Sequencer: Illumina HiSeq 2500. Molecular barcoding was employed in the preparation of TCR libraries, with unique molecular identifiers being used to normalize TCRbeta repertoire quantification. TCRdb took the public reads, trimmed them with fastp at Q25, ran MiXCR for clone calling and kept in-frame beta chains. Identical CDR3 protein sequences are pooled into one entry, listed with their most common genes and DNA. Across this sample there are approximately 220,000 distinct CDR3 sequences, with roughly a sixth seen only once. Just under 45% of the sample lies in the top ten.

This clonotype was picked up a small number of times. The clone's antigen remains unknown. Base qualities are missing; no much larger clone stands one base away. This receptor was identified in a male patient between 2 and 10 years old who had a stem cell transplant for acute lymphoblastic leukemia, so the T cells may come from the graft donor. Material: PBMCs, mostly from graft donor cells, obtained 360 days after TCRalphabeta/CD19-depleted stem cell transplant.

The DNA sequence reads TGTGCCAGCAGTTCTCCGACAGGGACCTACAATGAGCAGTTCTTC. Its protein product is CASSSPTGTYNEQFF. The V and J segments used are TRBV6-5 and TRBJ2-1; TRBD1 agrees with 7 junctional bases. Trimming leaves V shorter by 4 bases and J shorter by 2 bases, with the junction holding 5 bases beyond the gene matches. The CDR3 starts with the cysteine, ends with the phenylalanine, and has 15 residues. Here the CDR3 DNA is all that survives: 45 bases in frame from base 1. CDR1 is given as MNHEY and CDR2 as SVGAGI, both from the germline V gene.